What follows are 21 T cell receptor beta chains derived from one specimen sequenced in a study of cytomegalovirus exposure and HLA in healthy donors. Using immunoSEQ multiplex PCR, the repertoire was profiled, and TCRdb retains in-frame clones only, with some absent. The profile shows 120,000 to 150,000 clones, about 88% of them singletons. Source material: PBMCs. The receptors originated from a woman between 18 and 30 years old in good health and CMV-seropositive.

This rearrangement joins TRBV2 to TRBJ1-5; TRBD1 might be the D (6 bases). This CDR3 comprises 14 residues. V was cut by 7 bases and J by 7 bases, with 17 bases left in between. Germline V gives CDR1 SNHLY, CDR2 FYNNEI. The CDR3, as DNA: TGTGCCAGCACCCCTCGGGTACAGGGCCAGCCCCAGCATTTT. This encodes CASTPRVQGQPQHF. Supplemented by reference TRBV2 and TRBJ1-5, the full variable domain reads EPEVTQTPSHQVTQMGQEVILRCVPISNHLYFYWYRQILGQKVEFLVSFYNNEISEKSEIFDDQFSVERPDGSNFTLKIRSTKLEDSAMYFCASTPRVQGQPQHFGDGTRLSIL.

This clone was found once. This chain connects TRBV4-1 to TRBJ1-3; 9 bases match TRBD1. With V trimmed by 0 bases and J by 0 bases, 9 bases remained unmatched. This CDR3 region has 19 residues. Germline V gene data show CDR1 as MGHRA and CDR2 as YSYEKL. CDR3 amino acids: CASSQDRGDRANSGNTIYF. The CDR3 DNA reads as TGCGCCAGCAGCCAAGATAGGGGGGACAGGGCAAACTCTGGAAACACCATATATTTT.

V usage is TRBV7-8 and J usage is TRBJ1-3; TRBD1 might be the D (5 bases). Looked up from germline, CDR1 is SGHVS and CDR2 is FQNEAQ. V lost 7 bases to trimming and J lost 1 base, with 23 bases between them. The CDR3 has 18 residues. The CDR3 loop is CASTQIPRALGSGNTIYF. CDR3 sequence (DNA): TGTGCCAGCACCCAAATCCCCAGGGCCCTGGGGTCTGGAAACACCATATATTTT.

The V and J genes are TRBV6-6 and TRBJ2-2; perhaps TRBD2 as D (7 bases). The CDR3 consists of 15 residues. V was cut by 5 bases and J by 6 bases, with 16 bases left in between. Germline-derived CDR1 and CDR2 are MNHNY and SVGAGI (reference sequence). The DNA for the CDR3 is TGTGCCAGCAGTCCCCTCTTCGGGGGGCCCGGGGAGCTGTTTTTT. Its translation: CASSPLFGGPGELFF.

This clone has a single count. The V and J genes are TRBV4-3 and TRBJ1-2; D is perhaps TRBD1 (5 bases). With 2 bases removed from V and 6 bases from J, the gap between germline ends came to 10 bases. This CDR3 has 13 residues. Germline V gives CDR1 LGHNA, CDR2 YSLEER. The CDR3 reads CASSQQGSDGYTF. For the CDR3, the DNA is TGCGCCAGCAGCCAACAGGGTTCGGATGGCTACACCTTC.

The rearrangement joins TRBV4-2 to TRBJ2-7; TRBD1 matches at 7 bases. The V and J ends lost 4 bases and 1 base, in that order; junction bases with no gene match: 13. The CDR3 is 17 residues long. Germline assignment: CDR1 LGHNA and CDR2 YNFKEQ. In DNA form, the CDR3 reads TGTGCCAGCAGCCGAGGTTCCGGGACAGCGATTTCCTACGAGCAGTACTTC. This translates into CASSRGSGTAISYEQYF.

The chain is built from TRBV6-6 and TRBJ2-1, with TRBD2 identical over 10 bases. CDR1 is MNHNY, CDR2 SVGAGI, per germline (reference sequence). Germline trimming cut 2 bases from V and 7 bases from J; bases unmatched to any gene: 8. The CDR3 is made up of 16 amino acids. The CDR3: CASSYDPSGSWNEQFF. The CDR3 coding sequence is TGTGCCAGCAGTTACGACCCTAGCGGGAGTTGGAATGAGCAGTTCTTC.

The chain is built from TRBV6-4 and TRBJ2-5, with 7 bases aligning to TRBD1. After removal of 5 bases from V and 2 bases from J, the junction contained 14 bases not matched to a gene. Germline lookup yields CDR1 MRHNA and CDR2 SNTAGT. The CDR3 runs to 17 residues. CDR3 DNA: TGTGCCAGCAGTATTCCGTCGCACCAGGGACAGCAAGAGACCCAGTACTTC. Its protein product is CASSIPSHQGQQETQYF.

This chain connects TRBV2 to TRBJ1-5; 7 bases are a match to TRBD1. From germline, CDR1 is SNHLY and CDR2 FYNNEI. The CDR3 sequence is 15 residues long. The V and J ends lost 3 bases and 2 bases, in that order; junction bases with no gene match: 4. As DNA, the CDR3 is TGTGCCAGCAGTGATAGAGGGGGCCGCAATCAGCCCCAGCATTTT. This sequence encodes CASSDRGGRNQPQHF.

The chain is built from TRBV7-9 and TRBJ2-1, with 8 bases fitting TRBD2. V was pared by 1 base and J by 8 bases, with 13 bases of the junction left unmatched. CDR3 length: 17 amino acids. CDR1 SEHNR and CDR2 FQNEAQ come from the germline V gene (reference sequence). This CDR3 reads CASSLVAGGPSYDEQFF. The DNA for the CDR3 is TGTGCCAGCAGCTTAGTGGCGGGAGGCCCATCCTATGATGAGCAGTTCTTC. Filled out from reference TRBV7-9 and TRBJ2-1, the complete variable domain reads DTGVSQNPRHKITKRGQNVTFRCDPISEHNRLYWYRQTLGQGPEFLTYFQNEAQLEKSRLLSDRFSAERPKGSFSTLEIQRTEQGDSAMYLCASSLVAGGPSYDEQFFGPGTRLTVL.

This clone appeared once. This chain uses TRBV5-6 with TRBJ2-7; maybe TRBD1 (5 bases). The CDR3 has 13 amino acids. Germline-derived CDR1 and CDR2 are SGHDT and YYEEEE. V was cut by 2 bases and J by 3 bases, with 9 bases left in between. The CDR3, as DNA: TGTGCCAGCAGCTTTCAGGGTTTCTACGAGCAGTACTTC. Encoded protein: CASSFQGFYEQYF.

The chain combines TRBV29-1 with TRBJ2-1, with D uncertain. Trimming pared 1 base from V and 10 bases from J, leaving 11 bases between. The CDR3 contains 12 residues. The germline gives CDR1 SQVTM, CDR2 ANQGSEA. The CDR3 DNA is TGCAGCGTTGAAGCGGTAGCCGCAGAGCAGTTCTTC. Translating it yields CSVEAVAAEQFF.

For the CDR3, the DNA is TGCAGCGTTGAAAATGAGCATGAGCAGTTCTTC. This codes for CSVENEHEQFF. The rearrangement joins TRBV29-1 to TRBJ2-1, with D unclear. CDR3 length equals 11 residues. V lost 2 bases to trimming and J lost 8 bases, with 7 bases between them. The germline CDR1 and CDR2 sequences are SQVTM and ANQGSEA.

This chain uses TRBV5-4 with TRBJ1-1; weak D call: TRBD1 (6 bases). CDR1 is SGHNT and CDR2 is YYREEE in the germline V gene (reference sequence). V dropped 0 bases and J dropped 3 bases, with 12 bases sitting between them. This CDR3 has 15 residues. As DNA, the CDR3 is TGTGCCAGCAGCTTGGCCGGGGGGCTGGACACTGAAGCTTTCTTT. Its protein is CASSLAGGLDTEAFF. Looking up the rest from reference TRBV5-4 and TRBJ1-1 gives the full variable domain: ETGVTQSPTHLIKTRGQQVTLRCSSQSGHNTVSWYQQALGQGPQFIFQYYREEENGRGNFPPRFSGLQFPNYSSELNVNALELDDSALYLCASSLAGGLDTEAFFGQGTRLTVV.

This chain uses TRBV16 with TRBJ2-1; 9 bases are shared with TRBD2. The germline V gene encodes CDR1 KGHSY and CDR2 FQNENV. The J segment lost 2 bases and the V segment lost 9 bases, leaving 2 bases of the junction unmatched. CDR3 length equals 13 residues. The CDR3 here is CASSSGTYNEQFF. In DNA form, the CDR3 reads TGTGCCAGTTCTAGCGGGACCTACAATGAGCAGTTCTTC.

This clone showed up just a few times. The chain joins TRBV12-5 to TRBJ2-7, with 7 bases fitting TRBD1. The CDR3 is 14 amino acids. V was clipped by 7 bases and J by 5 bases; unmatched bases: 11. Germline V lookup: CDR1 LGHNT, CDR2 FRNRAP. CDR3 nucleotides: TGTGCTAGTGCTAACAGGGGCGAAGTCCACGAGCAGTACTTC. Protein sequence: CASANRGEVHEQYF.

The V gene is TRBV23-1, the J gene TRBJ1-1, with 7 bases that match TRBD1. TRBV23-1 is an ORF; its function is uncertain. V was pared by 0 bases and J by 10 bases, with 5 bases of the junction left unmatched. CDR3 length: 13 amino acids. CDR3 DNA sequence: TGCGCCAGCAGTCAATCTCTAACAGGGGCAGCTTTCTTT. This translates into CASSQSLTGAAFF.

The rearrangement uses TRBV7-9 and TRBJ2-5, with TRBD2 matching over 10 bases. CDR1 is SEHNR and CDR2 is FQNEAQ in the germline V gene (reference sequence). This CDR3 spans 17 amino acids. V lost 0 bases and J lost 2; bases outside the gene matches: 6. The CDR3 here is CASSLALIAGGQETQYF. DNA for the CDR3: TGTGCCAGCAGCTTAGCCCTAATAGCGGGAGGACAAGAGACCCAGTACTTC.

The chain is built from TRBV28 and TRBJ1-1, with 8 bases that match TRBD1. This CDR3 region has 20 residues. Germline loops: CDR1 MDHEN, CDR2 SYDVKM. Trimming cost V 6 bases and J 1 base; bases outside gene matches: 22. This chain's CDR3 is CASRRRTGRSTRRGNTEAFF. CDR3 sequence (DNA): TGTGCCAGCAGGCGACGGACAGGGAGATCCACGAGAAGGGGGAACACTGAAGCTTTCTTT.

This clone was picked up one time. V is TRBV6-1 and J is TRBJ2-5; 7 nucleotides match TRBD2. CDR3 length: 15 residues. The germline gives CDR1 MNHNS, CDR2 SASEGT. V lost 0 bases, J lost 1 base, and 2 bases stayed unmatched. CDR3 protein: CASSEAAGVQETQYF. In DNA, the CDR3 is TGTGCCAGCAGTGAAGCGGCGGGAGTCCAAGAGACCCAGTACTTC.

V is TRBV6-1 and J is TRBJ2-3, with TRBD1 matching 7 bases. The germline gives CDR1 MNHNS, CDR2 SASEGT. J lost 0 bases, V lost 5 bases, and 2 bases had no gene match. The CDR3 is 14 residues long. CDR3 nucleotide sequence: TGTGCCAGCAGTACAGGGGCTAGCACAGATACGCAGTATTTT. Its translation is CASSTGASTDTQYF.